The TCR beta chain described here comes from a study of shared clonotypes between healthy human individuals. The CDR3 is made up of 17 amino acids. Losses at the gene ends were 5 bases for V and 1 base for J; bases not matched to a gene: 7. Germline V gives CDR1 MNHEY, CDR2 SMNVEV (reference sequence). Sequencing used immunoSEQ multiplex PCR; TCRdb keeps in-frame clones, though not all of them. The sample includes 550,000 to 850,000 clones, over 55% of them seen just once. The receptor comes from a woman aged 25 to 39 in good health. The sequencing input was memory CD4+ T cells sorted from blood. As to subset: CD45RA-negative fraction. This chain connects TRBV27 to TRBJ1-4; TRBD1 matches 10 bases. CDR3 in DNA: TGTGCCAGCAGTCTACTTGGGACAGGGGTAACTAATGAAAAACTGTTTTTT. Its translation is CASSLLGTGVTNEKLFF.